A selection of T cell receptor beta chains follows, all from one sample in a study of STAT5B mutations in CD4+ large granular lymphocyte leukemia. Some clones are missing from TCRdb's copy, which holds only in-frame ones; the method was immunoSEQ multiplex PCR. Found here are some 34,000 clones, around 76% of them singletons; the top ten hold roughly 7%. The sample consisted of CD4+ T cells from blood buffy coats. These receptors all stem from a human donor in good health. Each CDR3 is given with its conserved first and last residue. D genes are given only for firm matches. Only some rows state a clone size, as once, few, many or a class for expanded clones.

V gene: TRBV18; CDR3 length: 14; J gene: TRBJ1-5; D gene: TRBD1; clone size: -; CDR3 protein: CASSPGTGYQPQHF; CDR3 DNA: TGTGCCAGCTCACCAGGGACAGGGTATCAGCCCCAGCATTTT
V gene: TRBV18; CDR3 length: 15; J gene: TRBJ2-7; D gene: TRBD2; clone size: -; CDR3 protein: CASSPSPGLAGEQYF; CDR3 DNA: TGTGCCAGCTCACCCAGCCCGGGACTAGCGGGCGAGCAGTACTTC
V gene: TRBV7-8; CDR3 length: 18; J gene: TRBJ2-5; D gene: TRBD2; clone size: -; CDR3 protein: CASSLRLAGGATGETQYF; CDR3 DNA: TGTGCCAGCAGCTTACGGCTAGCGGGAGGAGCGACGGGGGAGACCCAGTACTTC
V gene: TRBV28; CDR3 length: 13; J gene: TRBJ1-2; D gene: -; clone size: -; CDR3 protein: CASSPPTVYGYTF; CDR3 DNA: TGTGCCAGCAGTCCACCGACTGTCTATGGCTACACCTTC
V gene: TRBV5-1; CDR3 length: 14; J gene: TRBJ1-1; D gene: TRBD1; clone size: once; CDR3 protein: CASSSGGVPVRAFF; CDR3 DNA: TGCGCCAGCAGCTCAGGGGGTGTCCCGGTGCGGGCTTTCTTT
V gene: TRBV7-6; CDR3 length: 15; J gene: TRBJ1-2; D gene: -; clone size: -; CDR3 protein: CASSPSQGRKYGYTF; CDR3 DNA: TGTGCCAGCAGCCCAAGCCAGGGTAGAAAGTATGGCTACACCTTC
V gene: TRBV2; CDR3 length: 15; J gene: TRBJ2-5; D gene: TRBD1; clone size: -; CDR3 protein: CASSEQGQGLETQYF; CDR3 DNA: TGTGCCAGCAGTGAGCAAGGACAGGGGTTGGAGACCCAGTACTTC
V gene: TRBV7-9; CDR3 length: 16; J gene: TRBJ1-4; D gene: TRBD1; clone size: few; CDR3 protein: CASSPEGAGTNEKLFF; CDR3 DNA: TGTGCCAGCAGCCCCGAGGGGGCAGGGACTAATGAAAAACTGTTTTTT
V gene: TRBV2; CDR3 length: 16; J gene: TRBJ2-7; D gene: -; clone size: -; CDR3 protein: CASSEPPASRSYEQYF; CDR3 DNA: TGTGCCAGCAGTGAACCTCCCGCTTCACGATCCTACGAGCAGTACTTC
V gene: TRBV7-9; CDR3 length: 15; J gene: TRBJ2-7; D gene: TRBD2; clone size: few; CDR3 protein: CASSYRTSRTYEQYF; CDR3 DNA: TGTGCCAGCAGCTACCGGACTAGCCGAACCTACGAGCAGTACTTC
V gene: TRBV11-2; CDR3 length: 14; J gene: TRBJ2-7; D gene: TRBD1; clone size: once; CDR3 protein: CASSFRQGVGEQYF; CDR3 DNA: TGTGCCAGCAGCTTCAGACAGGGGGTGGGGGAGCAGTACTTC
V gene: TRBV6-6; CDR3 length: 15; J gene: TRBJ2-2; D gene: -; clone size: -; CDR3 protein: CASRPGRKGAGELFF; CDR3 DNA: TGTGCCAGCAGGCCGGGACGGAAAGGGGCCGGGGAGCTGTTTTTT
V gene: TRBV5-1; CDR3 length: 16; J gene: TRBJ2-7; D gene: -; clone size: -; CDR3 protein: CASSPRSGNVPYEQYF; CDR3 DNA: TGCGCCAGCAGCCCTCGATCGGGAAACGTTCCCTACGAGCAGTACTTC
V gene: TRBV27; CDR3 length: 15; J gene: TRBJ2-1; D gene: TRBD1; clone size: -; CDR3 protein: CASSSWTGGHNEQFF; CDR3 DNA: TGTGCCAGCAGTTCGTGGACAGGGGGGCACAATGAGCAGTTCTTC
V gene: TRBV5-4; CDR3 length: 13; J gene: TRBJ2-3; D gene: -; clone size: -; CDR3 protein: CASSPTLTDTQYF; CDR3 DNA: TGTGCCAGCAGCCCTACTCTCACAGATACGCAGTATTTT
V gene: TRBV7-9; CDR3 length: 14; J gene: TRBJ2-1; D gene: -; clone size: -; CDR3 protein: CASRTVNSYNEQFF; CDR3 DNA: TGTGCCAGCAGGACAGTAAACTCCTACAATGAGCAGTTCTTC
V gene: TRBV14; CDR3 length: 13; J gene: TRBJ1-2; D gene: -; clone size: -; CDR3 protein: CASSQTAIYGYTF; CDR3 DNA: TGTGCCAGCAGCCAAACAGCTATCTATGGCTACACCTTC
V gene: TRBV5-1; CDR3 length: 15; J gene: TRBJ2-3; D gene: TRBD1; clone size: -; CDR3 protein: CASSLEGQGIDTQYF; CDR3 DNA: TGCGCCAGCAGCTTGGAGGGACAGGGCATAGATACGCAGTATTTT
V gene: TRBV5-5; CDR3 length: 13; J gene: TRBJ1-5; D gene: -; clone size: -; CDR3 protein: CASSLARGQPQHF; CDR3 DNA: TGTGCCAGCAGCTTGGCCCGAGGTCAGCCCCAGCATTTT
V gene: TRBV15; CDR3 length: 15; J gene: TRBJ2-7; D gene: TRBD2; clone size: -; CDR3 protein: CATSREGGGHYEQYF; CDR3 DNA: TGTGCCACCAGCAGAGAGGGCGGGGGGCACTACGAGCAGTACTTC
V gene: TRBV15; CDR3 length: 13; J gene: TRBJ2-5; D gene: -; clone size: few; CDR3 protein: CATSRDQRETQYF; CDR3 DNA: TGTGCCACCAGCAGGGATCAGAGGGAGACCCAGTACTTC
V gene: TRBV4-3; CDR3 length: 15; J gene: TRBJ1-2; D gene: -; clone size: -; CDR3 protein: CASSPAEGSNYGYTF; CDR3 DNA: TGCGCCAGCAGCCCGGCGGAAGGTTCTAACTATGGCTACACCTTC